What follows is one TCR beta chain and its context. Its antigen is as yet unknown. Combining a sample-barcoded 5' primer with a J-beta primer mix, a second PCR ran for about 7 to 11 cycles. Each cDNA was tagged by a template-switch adaptor containing 12 random nucleotides. TCRdb reprocessed the 5' RACE reads with MiXCR, giving one entry per CDR3 protein. Altogether 500,000 to 550,000 distinct CDR3 sequences are present, about 24% being singletons, with the ten largest covering around 10%. This specimen belongs to a study of blood T cells in healthy people across ages. Study-wide results and caveats: As naive T cell percentage varied, TCR beta diversity correlated strongly with it. Comparison with aged donors showed that long-lived donors had more naive CD4+ cells and higher diversity.

CDR3 length equals 17 residues. The J segment lost 8 bases and the V segment lost 0 bases, leaving 15 bases of the junction unmatched. Germline CDR1 MNHEY, CDR2 SVGEGT. The same specimen was also included in a second study, on T cells of mothers and their children. That investigation notes: Slightly higher but non-significant overlap marked related mother-child pairs versus unrelated pairs.

Sequencing was done on a sample of blood. The chain employs TRBV6-2 or TRBV6-3 and TRBJ1-2; 7 positions match TRBD1. This clonotype was sampled from a boy younger than 18 in good health. The CDR3: CASSYSRTGLGTKGYTF. CDR3 nucleotide sequence: TGTGCCAGCAGTTACTCCAGGACAGGATTGGGCACGAAAGGCTACACCTTC.